One sample yielded the 20 T cell receptor beta chains listed below, sequenced in a study of T cells in Graves' hyperthyroidism and ophthalmopathy. TCR beta CDR3 region amplification was performed from RNA transcripts. TCR CDR3 regions were first amplified by RT-PCR with HTBI primers. MiXCR was run by TCRdb on the multiplex PCR reads, yielding one entry per CDR3 protein. Of a few hundred thousand distinct CDR3 sequences in the sample, about half were seen once. The sequencing input was peripheral blood or thyroid tissue (not recorded which). Receptors originate from a woman aged 18-29 years with Graves' hyperthyroidism.

This clonotype came up once. V gene TRBV7-9 combines with J gene TRBJ1-2; TRBD1 agrees at 7 bases. The CDR3 length is 15 residues. J gave up 5 bases and V 8 bases, and 14 bases lay outside the gene matches. The germline gives CDR1 SEHNR, CDR2 FQNEAQ (reference sequence). The CDR3 here is CASLTGLQGNYGYTF. The CDR3 nucleotides are TGTGCCAGCCTCACCGGCCTACAGGGGAATTATGGCTACACCTTC.

A note on this clonotype: One junction end disagrees with the germline gene, perhaps due to a read error. V is TRBV24-1 and J is TRBJ1-5; TRBD1 is a possible D gene (6 bases). This CDR3 comprises 15 residues. Germline V CDR1 and CDR2: KGHDR, SFDVKD. CDR3 region: CATSDPGTSNQPEHF. As DNA, the CDR3 is TGTGCCACCAGTGATCCCGGGACAAGCAATCAGCCCGAGCATTTT.

This clonotype was counted ten times or more. The V gene is TRBV24-1, the J gene TRBJ2-7; unclear D gene. The CDR3 covers 13 residues. The germline V and J ends were trimmed by 3 bases and 1 base, with 6 bases remaining between them. Germline V gives CDR1 KGHDR, CDR2 SFDVKD. The CDR3 region has the DNA TGTGCCACCAGTGATCGCGGATCCTACGAGCAGTACTTC. Its translation: CATSDRGSYEQYF.

The V and J genes are TRBV20-1 and TRBJ1-2; the D is unclear. Between the trimmed V and J ends, which lost 3 bases and 7 bases, there was a span of 15 bases. The CDR3 is made up of 13 amino acids. Germline loops: CDR1 DFQATT, CDR2 SNEGSKA (reference sequence). The CDR3 DNA is TGCAGTGCTAGTGGTTCCCAGGTTTTTGGCTACACCTTC. This sequence encodes CSASGSQVFGYTF.

This clonotype was seen many times. J is TRBJ1-5 and V is TRBV7-9; D is undetermined. Trimming removed 2 bases at V and 3 bases at J, with 5 bases between. The V gene's germline CDR1 is SEHNR and CDR2 FQNEAQ (reference sequence). The CDR3 length is 13 residues. The CDR3 DNA is TGTGCCAGCAGCTTATGGCACAATCAGCCCCAGCATTTT. It specifies CASSLWHNQPQHF.

This chain uses TRBV29-1 with TRBJ2-5, with D possibly TRBD1 on 5 matching bases. CDR1 and CDR2 (germline): SQVTM, ANQGSEA. Trimming took off 1 base at V and 5 bases at J, with 14 bases between the two ends. The CDR3 is made up of 14 amino acids. CDR3 nucleotide sequence: TGCAGCGTTGAAGTGGCAGGGCCCGGCGAGACCCAGTACTTC. This translates into CSVEVAGPGETQYF.

V and J are TRBV30 and TRBJ1-5; D call uncertain. V lost 1 base, J lost 3 bases, and 7 bases lay in between. CDR3 length: 13 amino acids. In germline, CDR1 is GTSNPN, CDR2 SVGIG (reference sequence). The CDR3 spells CAWSGQYNQPQHF. The CDR3 DNA reads as TGTGCCTGGAGTGGCCAGTACAATCAGCCCCAGCATTTT.

This clonotype has ten or more counts. The chain uses TRBV12-3 or TRBV12-4 and TRBJ1-2; 8 bases are a match to TRBD1. V shed 6 bases and J 0 bases; nucleotides not matched to a gene: 9. CDR3 length: 16 residues. The CDR3 bases are TGTGCCAGCAGAACGGACAGGGATCGGGCTAACTATGGCTACACCTTC. It yields the protein CASRTDRDRANYGYTF.

This clonotype was recorded many times. The chain joins TRBV6-1 to TRBJ1-2, with D uncertain. V was shortened by 7 bases and J by 6 bases, with 6 bases between the two germline ends. This CDR3 contains 10 residues. Germline V gene lookup returns CDR1 MNHNS and CDR2 SASEGT. CDR3 protein: CASKENGYTF. CDR3 in DNA: TGTGCCAGCAAGGAGAATGGCTACACCTTC.

CDR3 bases: TGTGCCAGCAGCTTCGGCGTAGGCACAGATACGCAGTATTTT. Protein product: CASSFGVGTDTQYF. The chain recombines TRBV7-3 with TRBJ2-3; the D is unclear. Trimming removed 3 bases from V and 1 base from J, with 8 bases in between. Germline assignment: CDR1 SGHTA and CDR2 FQGTGA. This CDR3 spans 14 amino acids.

The chain employs TRBV29-1 and TRBJ2-7, with a weak D call TRBD1 (6 bases). CDR3 size: 16 residues. The V gene lost 4 bases and the J gene lost 2 bases, with 21 bases spanning the gap. Germline assignment: CDR1 SQVTM and CDR2 ANQGSEA. The chain's CDR3 is CSVGPVRGDRTYEQYF. In DNA, the CDR3 is TGCAGCGTTGGCCCAGTGAGGGGTGACAGGACCTACGAGCAGTACTTC.

Only a few counts were recorded for this clonotype. The chain couples TRBV7-8 to TRBJ2-2; D is perhaps TRBD1 (5 bases). This CDR3 is 16 amino acids long. Trimming left V 1 base short and J 3 bases short, with 12 bases between. Germline CDR1 SGHVS, CDR2 FQNEAQ. The CDR3 DNA sequence: TGTGCCAGCAGCTTAGGAGAAGGGGTCGACACCGGGGAGCTGTTTTTT. This encodes CASSLGEGVDTGELFF.

Details on this clonotype: A read error may account for a junction end that differs from germline. The chain combines TRBV7-9 with TRBJ2-7; unclear D gene. The DNA end lines up better with TRBJ2-1; the J call may be wrong. This CDR3 contains 15 residues. Germline-derived CDR1 and CDR2 are SEHNR and FQNEAQ (reference sequence). In DNA form, the CDR3 reads TGCGCCAGCAGCTTGGTAGGTGGCGTCTACAATGAGCAGTTCTTC. Translation: CASSLVGGVYNEQFF.

This clonotype was recorded only once. Likely a read error: the CDR3 ends without its conserved phenylalanine or tryptophan. The DNA is left out, because the CDR3 cannot be placed on it with certainty; the CDR3 is given as TCRdb lists it. The chain couples TRBV7-9 to TRBJ2-7; the table gives TRBD1 as D, unverified against the DNA. The CDR3 adds up to 12 amino acids, both ends counted. Per germline, CDR1 SEHNR and CDR2 FQNEAQ (reference sequence). The CDR3 loop is CASSDIGTGPNT.

The chain recombines TRBV29-1 with TRBJ1-2; the D is unclear. CDR3 length equals 15 residues. Per germline, CDR1 SQVTM and CDR2 ANQGSEA. V was pared by 6 bases and J by 0 bases, with 17 bases between. The CDR3 reads CSVPKDDGANYGYTF. The CDR3 nucleotides are TGCAGCGTACCCAAGGACGATGGAGCTAACTATGGCTACACCTTC.

The table lists this clonotype with many counts. J is TRBJ1-5 and V is TRBV20-1; unclear D gene. V was trimmed by 0 bases and J by 2 bases, leaving 8 bases between them. CDR1 DFQATT and CDR2 SNEGSKA come from the germline V gene (reference sequence). The CDR3 is made up of 14 amino acids. The CDR3, as DNA: TGCAGTGCTAGAGATCTCGCAGGCAATCAGCCCCAGCATTTT. This codes for CSARDLAGNQPQHF.

The chain carries TRBV20-1 and TRBJ1-1, with D perhaps matching TRBD1 (5 bases). The germline V and J ends were trimmed by 3 bases and 11 bases, with 19 bases remaining between them. In germline, CDR1 is DFQATT, CDR2 SNEGSKA (reference sequence). There are 13 residues in the CDR3. The CDR3 loop reads CSASRPEEEGAFF. The DNA of the CDR3 is TGCAGTGCTAGTCGTCCAGAGGAGGAGGGGGCTTTCTTT.

This clonotype has more than one count but fewer than ten. J is TRBJ1-5 and V is TRBV4-2, with 10 nucleotides matching TRBD1. Per the germline V gene, CDR1 is LGHNA and CDR2 is YNFKEQ. J gave up 14 bases and V 0 bases, and 7 bases lay outside the gene matches. The CDR3 totals 14 residues. The CDR3, as DNA: TGTGCCAGCAGCCAAGATGAGACAGGGGGCAACGAGCATTTT. Translating it yields CASSQDETGGNEHF.

This clonotype was observed a few times. The chain combines TRBV7-8 with TRBJ2-1; 8 bases are shared with TRBD2. Germline CDR1 and CDR2: SGHVS and FQNEAQ. Trimming cost V 2 bases and J 5 bases; bases outside gene matches: 5. The CDR3 length is 15 residues. The CDR3 DNA follows: TGTGCCAGCAGCTTACAGCAAGCGGGAGACAATGAGCAGTTCTTC. This gives the protein CASSLQQAGDNEQFF.

The chain carries TRBV7-2 and TRBJ2-7, with 8 bases aligning to TRBD2. Germline-derived CDR1 and CDR2 are SGHTA and FQGNSA. This CDR3 has 13 amino acids. V was clipped by 2 bases and J by 6 bases; unmatched bases: 3. The CDR3 nucleotides are TGTGCCAGCAGCTTAAGCGGGAGCTCCGAGCAGTACTTC. Protein sequence: CASSLSGSSEQYF.